These T cell receptor beta chains were read from a single sample in a study of blood T cell repertoires in COVID-19. TCRdb keeps only in-frame clones here, not all; method: immunoSEQ multiplex PCR. This sample yields under 200,000 clones, of which roughly 89% are seen a single time; 10% belongs to the top ten. The sample was peripheral blood. The receptors come from a woman aged 65 to 85 with COVID-19, enrolled during active disease. The CDR3 runs from the conserved cysteine through the conserved F or W. D genes are given only for firm matches. The listing skips clone size in some rows; elsewhere it reads once, few, many or a size class.

>.|TRBV15|TRBJ1-2|TRBD1|15
TGTGCCACCAGCAGAGGGGTCGGGACAGGGGTTGGCTACACCTTC
CATSRGVGTGVGYTF
>.|TRBV10-2|TRBJ2-3|.|14
TGCGCCAGCAGAGTGGGCTCGGACACAGATACGCAGTATTTT
CASRVGSDTDTQYF
>.|TRBV5-4|TRBJ2-7|TRBD1|15
TGTGCCAGCAGTCAGGACAGGGGGCAGACCTACGAGCAGTACTTC
CASSQDRGQTYEQYF
>.|TRBV6-5|TRBJ1-2|.|14
TGTGCCAGCAGTTACGGACCCGCGGGGTATGGCTACACCTTC
CASSYGPAGYGYTF
>.|TRBV5-1|TRBJ2-4|.|17
TGCGCCAGCAGCTGGGGGAAGACTAGTCTAGCCAAAAACATTCAGTACTTC
CASSWGKTSLAKNIQYF
>once|TRBV30|TRBJ1-4|.|14
TGTGCCTGGAAAAGGCTGGTACGGGATGAAAAACTGTTTTTT
CAWKRLVRDEKLFF
>.|TRBV7-2|TRBJ2-2|.|16
TGTGCCAGCAGCAAGTACAGGGTTTTCTCGGGCGGGGAGCTGTTTTTT
CASSKYRVFSGGELFF
>.|TRBV9|TRBJ1-3|TRBD1|14
TGTGCCAGCATCAGGGGGCCAAGTGGAAACACCATATATTTT
CASIRGPSGNTIYF
>.|TRBV18|TRBJ1-6|.|16
TGTGCCAGCTCACCAGTTGTAGGGAGGATTAATTCACCCCTCCACTTT
CASSPVVGRINSPLHF
>.|TRBV30|TRBJ1-5|.|12
TGTGCCTGGAGTTCCGGGAATCAGCCCCAGCATTTT
CAWSSGNQPQHF
>.|TRBV30|TRBJ1-4|.|13
TGTGCCTGGAGTCAACAGGGATATGAAAAACTGTTTTTT
CAWSQQGYEKLFF
>.|TRBV2|TRBJ2-5|TRBD2|14
TGTGCCAGCAGTGAGATCGGGAGGGGGGAGACCCAGTACTTC
CASSEIGRGETQYF
>.|TRBV5-4|TRBJ2-2|TRBD1|16
TGTGCCAGCAGCACCAGCCGGGACAGGGTCTCCGGGGAGCTGTTTTTT
CASSTSRDRVSGELFF
>few|TRBV20-1|TRBJ1-2|.|13
TGCAGTGCTAGTGAGCCTGGGGCGGTTGGCTACACCTTC
CSASEPGAVGYTF
>.|TRBV2|TRBJ1-1|.|13
TGTGCCAGCAGTGACGCAGGGGCGTCCGAAGCTTTCTTT
CASSDAGASEAFF
>.|TRBV28|TRBJ2-5|TRBD1|17
TGTGCCAGCAGCCCTAATCGACAGGGGCTGTACCAAGAGACCCAGTACTTC
CASSPNRQGLYQETQYF
>.|TRBV6-4|TRBJ2-1|TRBD2|16
TGTGCCAGCAGTGACTCTAAGCGGGGGGGGAGCAATGAGCAGTTCTTC
CASSDSKRGGSNEQFF
>.|TRBV2|TRBJ1-3|.|15
TGTGCCAGCAGTGAAACGGGGGTAGGGTCGAACACCATATATTTT
CASSETGVGSNTIYF
>.|TRBV11-2|TRBJ1-6|.|15
TGTGCCAGCAGCTTAGGGGCAGTCCCTGGATCACCCCTCCACTTT
CASSLGAVPGSPLHF
>.|TRBV23-1|TRBJ1-3|TRBD1|17
TGCGCCAGCAGGTTTGACAGGGCAACACAGTGGGGAAACACCATATATTTT
CASRFDRATQWGNTIYF
>.|TRBV6-2/TRBV6-3|TRBJ1-4|TRBD1|14
TGTGCCAGCAGTCAAAGACAGGGAACCGAAAAACTGTTTTTT
CASSQRQGTEKLFF
>.|TRBV6-2/TRBV6-3|TRBJ1-1|.|13
TGTGCCAGCAGTTACGGAGAGAACACTGAAGCTTTCTTT
CASSYGENTEAFF
>.|TRBV10-3|TRBJ2-6|.|15
TGTGCCATCGGCCAGGGTCCCACTGGGGCCAACGTCCTGACTTTC
CAIGQGPTGANVLTF